This T cell receptor beta chain was retrieved from a study of blood T cell repertoires in COVID-19. Across the whole study: T cells, B-cell-depleted T cells, or PBMCs provided the cDNA or gDNA that served as material.

This table comes from immunoSEQ multiplex PCR, and its TCRdb copy is limited to in-frame clones, with some not included. The sample has about 200,000 clones, under 90% seen once. The length of the CDR3 is 15 residues. Looked up from germline, CDR1 is SGHNT and CDR2 is YENEEA. V lost 1 base, J lost 7 bases, and 6 bases stayed unmatched. This clone was seen only a few times. Sample: peripheral blood. The origin of this receptor is a man older than 75 with acute or convalescent COVID-19. The rearrangement joins TRBV11-3 to TRBJ2-1, with 8 bases aligning to TRBD2. The CDR3 DNA reads TGTGCCAGCAGCTTAGCCAGGACTAGCCCGAATGAGCAGTTCTTC. This codes for CASSLARTSPNEQFF.